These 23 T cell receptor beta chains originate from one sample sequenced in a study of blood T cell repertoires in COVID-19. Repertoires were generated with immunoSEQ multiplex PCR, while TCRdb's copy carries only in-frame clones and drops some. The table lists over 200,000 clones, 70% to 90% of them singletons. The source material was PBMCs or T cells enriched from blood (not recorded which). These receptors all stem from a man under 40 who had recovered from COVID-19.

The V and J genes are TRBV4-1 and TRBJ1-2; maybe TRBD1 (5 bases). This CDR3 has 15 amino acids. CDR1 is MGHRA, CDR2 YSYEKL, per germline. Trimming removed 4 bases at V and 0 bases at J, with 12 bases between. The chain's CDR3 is CASSLAGTANYGYTF. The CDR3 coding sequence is TGCGCCAGCAGCCTTGCGGGGACCGCTAACTATGGCTACACCTTC.

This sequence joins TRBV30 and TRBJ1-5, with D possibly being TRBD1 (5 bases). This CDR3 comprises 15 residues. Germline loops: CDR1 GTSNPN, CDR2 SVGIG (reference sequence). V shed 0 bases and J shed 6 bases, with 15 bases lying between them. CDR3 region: CAWSVSLGGIQPQHF. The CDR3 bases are TGTGCCTGGAGTGTATCTCTGGGGGGGATTCAGCCCCAGCATTTT.

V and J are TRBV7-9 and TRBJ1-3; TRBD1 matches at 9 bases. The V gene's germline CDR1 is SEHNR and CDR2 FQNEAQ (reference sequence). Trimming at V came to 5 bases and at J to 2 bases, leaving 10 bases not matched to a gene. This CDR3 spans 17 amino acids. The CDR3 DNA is TGTGCCAGCAGCCAACCGAGGGACAGGGAGACTGGAAACACCATATATTTT. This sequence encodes CASSQPRDRETGNTIYF. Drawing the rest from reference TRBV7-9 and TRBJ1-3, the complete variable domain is DTGVSQNPRHKITKRGQNVTFRCDPISEHNRLYWYRQTLGQGPEFLTYFQNEAQLEKSRLLSDRFSAERPKGSFSTLEIQRTEQGDSAMYLCASSQPRDRETGNTIYFGEGSWLTVV.

This CDR3 is CASRSTGIANTEAFF. Written as DNA, the CDR3 is TGTGCCAGCAGGAGTACAGGAATCGCGAACACTGAAGCTTTCTTT. This rearrangement joins TRBV2 to TRBJ1-1; D perhaps matches TRBD1 (5 bases). CDR1 and CDR2 (germline): SNHLY, FYNNEI. CDR3 length: 15 residues. V lost 6 bases, J lost 1 base, and 15 bases lay in between. Variable domain in full (rest from reference TRBV2 and TRBJ1-1): EPEVTQTPSHQVTQMGQEVILRCVPISNHLYFYWYRQILGQKVEFLVSFYNNEISEKSEIFDDQFSVERPDGSNFTLKIRSTKLEDSAMYFCASRSTGIANTEAFFGQGTRLTVV.

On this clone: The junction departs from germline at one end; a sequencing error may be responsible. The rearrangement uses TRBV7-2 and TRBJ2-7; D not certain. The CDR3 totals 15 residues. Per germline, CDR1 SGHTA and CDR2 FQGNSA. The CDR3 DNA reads TGTGCCAGCAGCCTCGCTATCTCTTCCTCCGACGAGCAGTACTTC. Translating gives CASSLAISSSDEQYF.

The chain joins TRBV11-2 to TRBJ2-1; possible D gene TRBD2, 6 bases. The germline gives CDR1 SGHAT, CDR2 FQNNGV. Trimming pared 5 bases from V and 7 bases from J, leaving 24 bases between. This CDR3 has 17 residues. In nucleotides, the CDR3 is TGTGCCAGCAGCCCCACCCCCCCTAGCGAGCGGCATAATGAGCAGTTCTTC. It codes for CASSPTPPSERHNEQFF.

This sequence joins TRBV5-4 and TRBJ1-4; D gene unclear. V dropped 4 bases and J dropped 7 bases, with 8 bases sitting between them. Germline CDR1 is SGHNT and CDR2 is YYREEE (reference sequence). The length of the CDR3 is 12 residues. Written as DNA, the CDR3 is TGTGCCAGCAGCGGACGGGGTGAAAAACTGTTTTTT. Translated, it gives CASSGRGEKLFF.

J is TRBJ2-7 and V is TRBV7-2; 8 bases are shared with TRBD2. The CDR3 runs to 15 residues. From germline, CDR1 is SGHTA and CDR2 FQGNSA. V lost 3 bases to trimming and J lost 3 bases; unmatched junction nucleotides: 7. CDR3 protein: CASSLGGGFGYEQYF. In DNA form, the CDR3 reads TGTGCCAGCAGCTTGGGCGGGGGGTTCGGCTACGAGCAGTACTTC.

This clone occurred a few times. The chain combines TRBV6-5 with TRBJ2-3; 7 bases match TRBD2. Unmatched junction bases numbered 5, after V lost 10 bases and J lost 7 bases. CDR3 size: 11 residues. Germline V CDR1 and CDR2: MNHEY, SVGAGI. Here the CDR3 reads CATVGGNTQYF. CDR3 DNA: TGTGCCACCGTGGGAGGGAATACGCAGTATTTT.

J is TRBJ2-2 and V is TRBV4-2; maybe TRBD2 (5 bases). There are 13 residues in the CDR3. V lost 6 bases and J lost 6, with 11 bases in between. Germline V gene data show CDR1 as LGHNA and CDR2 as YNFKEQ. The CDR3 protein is CASREDSAGELFF. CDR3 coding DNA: TGTGCCAGCAGGGAGGATTCCGCCGGGGAGCTGTTTTTT.

The chain's CDR3 is CASSPGLLGEQYF. CDR3 sequence (DNA): TGTGCCAGCAGCCCAGGGCTGCTCGGAGAGCAGTACTTC. The chain employs TRBV6-5 and TRBJ2-7; D is possibly TRBD1 (5 bases). Trimming took off 6 bases at V and 7 bases at J, with 16 bases between the two ends. Germline V gene sequence: CDR1 MNHEY, CDR2 SVGAGI. The CDR3 spans 13 residues.

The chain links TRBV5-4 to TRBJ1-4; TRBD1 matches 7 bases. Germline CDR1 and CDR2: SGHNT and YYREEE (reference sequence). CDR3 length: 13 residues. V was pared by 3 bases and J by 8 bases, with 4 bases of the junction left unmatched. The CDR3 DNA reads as TGTGCCAGCAGCTACCAGGGGGACGAAAAACTGTTTTTT. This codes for CASSYQGDEKLFF.

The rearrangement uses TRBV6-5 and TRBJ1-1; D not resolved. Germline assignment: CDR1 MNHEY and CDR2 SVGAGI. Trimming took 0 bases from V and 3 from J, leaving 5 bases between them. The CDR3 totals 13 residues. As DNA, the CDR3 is TGTGCCAGCAGTTACTCTTCGTACACTGAAGCTTTCTTT. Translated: CASSYSSYTEAFF.

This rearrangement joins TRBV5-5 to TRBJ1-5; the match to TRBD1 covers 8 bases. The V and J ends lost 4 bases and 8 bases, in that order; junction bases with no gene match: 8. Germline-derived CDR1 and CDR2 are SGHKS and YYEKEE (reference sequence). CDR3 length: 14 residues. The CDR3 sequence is CASSGTQGVEPQHF. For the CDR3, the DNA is TGTGCCAGCAGCGGAACACAGGGGGTTGAGCCCCAGCATTTT.

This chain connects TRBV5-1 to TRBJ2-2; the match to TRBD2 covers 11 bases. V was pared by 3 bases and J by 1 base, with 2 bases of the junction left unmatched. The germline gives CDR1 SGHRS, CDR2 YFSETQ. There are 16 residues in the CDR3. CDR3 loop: CASSSGTSGNTGELFF. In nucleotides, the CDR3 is TGCGCCAGCAGCTCCGGGACTAGCGGGAACACCGGGGAGCTGTTTTTT. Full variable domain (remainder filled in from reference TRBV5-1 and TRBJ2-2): KAGVTQTPRYLIKTRGQQVTLSCSPISGHRSVSWYQQTPGQGLQFLFEYFSETQRNKGNFPGRFSGRQFSNSRSEMNVSTLELGDSALYLCASSSGTSGNTGELFFGEGSRLTVL.

The CDR3 region is CASSLGRNGYTF. CDR3 bases: TGTGCCAGCAGCTTAGGGAGGAATGGCTACACCTTC. This rearrangement joins TRBV13 to TRBJ1-2; D gene unclear. Germline V gives CDR1 PRHDT, CDR2 FYEKMQ (reference sequence). This CDR3 spans 12 amino acids. Trimming cost V 0 bases and J 6 bases, with 5 bases left between them. Together with reference TRBV13 and TRBJ1-2, the CDR3 gives the full variable domain: AAGVIQSPRHLIKEKRETATLKCYPIPRHDTVYWYQQGPGQDPQFLISFYEKMQSDKGSIPDRFSAQQFSDYHSELNMSSLELGDSALYFCASSLGRNGYTFGSGTRLTVV.

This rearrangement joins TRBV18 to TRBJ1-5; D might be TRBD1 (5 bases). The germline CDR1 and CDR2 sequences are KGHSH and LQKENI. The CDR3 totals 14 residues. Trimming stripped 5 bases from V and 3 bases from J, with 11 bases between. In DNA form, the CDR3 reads TGTGCCAGCTCATACGGGGGGTACAATCAGCCCCAGCATTTT. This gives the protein CASSYGGYNQPQHF.

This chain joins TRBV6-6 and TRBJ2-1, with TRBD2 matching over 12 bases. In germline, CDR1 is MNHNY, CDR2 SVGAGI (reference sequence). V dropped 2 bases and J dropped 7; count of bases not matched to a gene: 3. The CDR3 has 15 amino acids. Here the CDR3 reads CASSYTSGRLNEQFF. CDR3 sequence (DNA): TGTGCCAGCAGTTACACTAGCGGGAGGTTAAATGAGCAGTTCTTC.

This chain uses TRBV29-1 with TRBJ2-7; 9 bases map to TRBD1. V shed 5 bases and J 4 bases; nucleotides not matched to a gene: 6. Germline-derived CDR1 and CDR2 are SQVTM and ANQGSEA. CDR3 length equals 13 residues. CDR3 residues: CSVLDRGFYEQYF. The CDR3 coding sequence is TGCAGCGTTCTCGACAGGGGGTTTTACGAGCAGTACTTC.

The CDR3 bases are TGTGCCAGCAGTGGGTTGGGACAGTACGAGCAGTACTTC. Protein product: CASSGLGQYEQYF. The chain has TRBV2 and TRBJ2-7; 7 bases map to TRBD1. The germline gives CDR1 SNHLY, CDR2 FYNNEI. The J segment lost 4 bases and the V segment lost 4 bases, leaving 4 bases of the junction unmatched. The CDR3 contains 13 residues.

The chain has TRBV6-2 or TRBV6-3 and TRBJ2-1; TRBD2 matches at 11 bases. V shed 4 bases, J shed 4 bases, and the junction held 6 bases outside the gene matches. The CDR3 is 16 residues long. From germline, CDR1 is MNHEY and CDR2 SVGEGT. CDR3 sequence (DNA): TGTGCCAGCAGTTCGGCGACTAGCGGGACTTACAATGAGCAGTTCTTC. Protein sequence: CASSSATSGTYNEQFF.

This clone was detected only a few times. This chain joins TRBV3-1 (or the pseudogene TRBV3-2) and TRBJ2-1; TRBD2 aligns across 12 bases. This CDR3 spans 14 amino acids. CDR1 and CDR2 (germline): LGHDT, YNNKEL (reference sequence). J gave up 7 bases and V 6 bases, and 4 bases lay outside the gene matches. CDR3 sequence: CASRPSGRGNEQFF. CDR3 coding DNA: TGTGCCAGCAGACCTAGCGGGAGGGGGAATGAGCAGTTCTTC.

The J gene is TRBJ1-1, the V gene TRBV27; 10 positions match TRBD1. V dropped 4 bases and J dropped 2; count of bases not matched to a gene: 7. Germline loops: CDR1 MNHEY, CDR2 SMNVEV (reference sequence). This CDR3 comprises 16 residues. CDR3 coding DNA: TGTGCCAGCAGTTGGACAGGGGGGTATTTTAACACTGAAGCTTTCTTT. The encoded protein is CASSWTGGYFNTEAFF.